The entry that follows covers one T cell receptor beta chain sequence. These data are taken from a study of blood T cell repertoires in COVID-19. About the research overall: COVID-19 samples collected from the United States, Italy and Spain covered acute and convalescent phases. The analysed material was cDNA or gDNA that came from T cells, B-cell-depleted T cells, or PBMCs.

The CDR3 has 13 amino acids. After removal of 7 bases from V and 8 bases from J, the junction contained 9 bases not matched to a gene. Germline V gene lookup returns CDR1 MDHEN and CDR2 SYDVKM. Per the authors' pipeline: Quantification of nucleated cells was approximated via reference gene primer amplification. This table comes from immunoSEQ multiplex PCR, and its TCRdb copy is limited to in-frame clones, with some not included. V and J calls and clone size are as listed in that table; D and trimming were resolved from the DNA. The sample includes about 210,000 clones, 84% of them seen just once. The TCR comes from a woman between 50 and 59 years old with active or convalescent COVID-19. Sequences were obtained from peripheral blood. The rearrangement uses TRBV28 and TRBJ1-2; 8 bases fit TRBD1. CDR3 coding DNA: TGTGCCAGCACCCCGGACAGGGTTTGGGGCTACACCTTC. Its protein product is CASTPDRVWGYTF.